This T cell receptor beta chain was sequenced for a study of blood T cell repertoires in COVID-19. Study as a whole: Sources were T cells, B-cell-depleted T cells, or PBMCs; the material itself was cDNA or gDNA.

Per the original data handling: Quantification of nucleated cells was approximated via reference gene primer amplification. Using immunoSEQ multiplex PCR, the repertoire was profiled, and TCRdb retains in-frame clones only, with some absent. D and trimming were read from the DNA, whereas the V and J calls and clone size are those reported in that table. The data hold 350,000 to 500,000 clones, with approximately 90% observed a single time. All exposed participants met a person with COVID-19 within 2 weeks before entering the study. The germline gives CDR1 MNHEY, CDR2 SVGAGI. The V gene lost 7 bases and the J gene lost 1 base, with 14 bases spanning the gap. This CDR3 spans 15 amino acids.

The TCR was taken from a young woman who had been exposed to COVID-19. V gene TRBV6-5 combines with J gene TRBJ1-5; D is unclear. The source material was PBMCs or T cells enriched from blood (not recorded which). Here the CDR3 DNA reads TGTGCCAGCACCCTCACCGAGGTCAGCAATCAGCCCCAGCATTTT. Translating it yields CASTLTEVSNQPQHF.